This TCR beta chain was captured in a study of OX40 agonist ivuxolimab in advanced cancers. Clones were read by immunoSEQ multiplex PCR, and TCRdb kept only the in-frame ones, dropping some. The table lists approximately 70,000 clones, roughly 84% of them singletons. CDR3 length: 15 residues. Germline V CDR1 and CDR2: LGHNA, YNFKEQ. Losses at the gene ends were 8 bases for V and 0 bases for J; bases not matched to a gene: 4. The specimen was CD4+ or CD8+ T cells sorted from blood, collected in a trial of the OX40 agonist ivuxolimab. The V call is TRBV4-2, the J call TRBJ2-2; 9 bases are shared with TRBD1. This sequence originates from an adult with an advanced solid tumor such as melanoma, head and neck, liver or kidney cancer. This chain's CDR3 is CASRGQGPNTGELFF. The CDR3 DNA follows: TGTGCCAGCCGCGGACAGGGGCCGAACACCGGGGAGCTGTTTTTT.